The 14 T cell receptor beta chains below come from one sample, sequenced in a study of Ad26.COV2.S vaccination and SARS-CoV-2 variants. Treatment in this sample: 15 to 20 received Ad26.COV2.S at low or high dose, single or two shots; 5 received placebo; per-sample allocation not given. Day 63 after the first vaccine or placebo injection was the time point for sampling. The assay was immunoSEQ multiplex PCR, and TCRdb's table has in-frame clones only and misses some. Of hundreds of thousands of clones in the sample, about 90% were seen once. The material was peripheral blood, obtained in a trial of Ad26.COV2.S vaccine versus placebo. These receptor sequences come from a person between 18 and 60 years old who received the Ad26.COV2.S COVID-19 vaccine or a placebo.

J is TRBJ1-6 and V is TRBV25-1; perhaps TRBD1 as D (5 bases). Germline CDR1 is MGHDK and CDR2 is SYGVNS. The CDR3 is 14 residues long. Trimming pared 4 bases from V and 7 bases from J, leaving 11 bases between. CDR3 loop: CASSGWAGNSPLHF. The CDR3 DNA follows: TGTGCCAGCAGTGGATGGGCAGGGAATTCACCCCTCCACTTT.

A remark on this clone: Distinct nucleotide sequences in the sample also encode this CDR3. In DNA form, the CDR3 reads TGTGCCAGCAGTGCCGAAAACACCGGGGAGCTGTTTTTT. Translating it yields CASSAENTGELFF. The V gene is TRBV2, the J gene TRBJ2-2, with D uncertain. This CDR3 has 13 residues. The germline gives CDR1 SNHLY, CDR2 FYNNEI. V lost 4 bases and J lost 2, with 5 bases in between. Full variable domain (rest looked up from reference TRBV2 and TRBJ2-2): EPEVTQTPSHQVTQMGQEVILRCVPISNHLYFYWYRQILGQKVEFLVSFYNNEISEKSEIFDDQFSVERPDGSNFTLKIRSTKLEDSAMYFCASSAENTGELFFGEGSRLTVL.

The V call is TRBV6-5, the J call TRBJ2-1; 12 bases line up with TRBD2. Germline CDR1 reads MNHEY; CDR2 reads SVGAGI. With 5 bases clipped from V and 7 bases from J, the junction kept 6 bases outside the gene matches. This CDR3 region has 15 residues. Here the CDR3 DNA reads TGTGCCAGCAGTCCGACTAGCGGGAGCTGGAATGAGCAGTTCTTC. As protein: CASSPTSGSWNEQFF.

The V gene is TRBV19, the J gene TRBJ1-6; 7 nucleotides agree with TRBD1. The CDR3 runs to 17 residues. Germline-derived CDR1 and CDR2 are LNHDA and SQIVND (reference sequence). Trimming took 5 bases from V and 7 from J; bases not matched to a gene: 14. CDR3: CASSPRGGPRRNSPLHF. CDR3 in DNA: TGTGCCAGTAGTCCACGAGGGGGCCCTCGTAGGAATTCACCCCTCCACTTT. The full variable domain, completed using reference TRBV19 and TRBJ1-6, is DGGITQSPKYLFRKEGQNVTLSCEQNLNHDAMYWYRQDPGQGLRLIYYSQIVNDFQKGDIAEGYSVSREKKESFPLTVTSAQKNPTAFYLCASSPRGGPRRNSPLHFGNGTRLTVT.

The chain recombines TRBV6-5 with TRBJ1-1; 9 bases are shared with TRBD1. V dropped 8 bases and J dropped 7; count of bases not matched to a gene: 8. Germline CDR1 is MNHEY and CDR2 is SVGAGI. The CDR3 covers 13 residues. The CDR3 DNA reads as TGTGCCAGCGTAAGGGGACAGGGCCTTGAAGCTTTCTTT. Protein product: CASVRGQGLEAFF.

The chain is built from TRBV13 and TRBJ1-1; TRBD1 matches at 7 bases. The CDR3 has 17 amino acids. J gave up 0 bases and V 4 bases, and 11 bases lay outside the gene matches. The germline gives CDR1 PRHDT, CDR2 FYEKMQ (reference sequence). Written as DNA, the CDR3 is TGTGCCAGCAGCTCATCCCCCTCGGACAGGCTGAACACTGAAGCTTTCTTT. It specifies CASSSSPSDRLNTEAFF.

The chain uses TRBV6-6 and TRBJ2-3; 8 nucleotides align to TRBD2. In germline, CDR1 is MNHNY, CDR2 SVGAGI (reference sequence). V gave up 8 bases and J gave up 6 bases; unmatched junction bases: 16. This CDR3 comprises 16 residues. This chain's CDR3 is CASDLSGLAPVDTQYF. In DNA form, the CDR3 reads TGTGCCAGCGACTTAAGTGGACTAGCCCCCGTGGATACGCAGTATTTT.

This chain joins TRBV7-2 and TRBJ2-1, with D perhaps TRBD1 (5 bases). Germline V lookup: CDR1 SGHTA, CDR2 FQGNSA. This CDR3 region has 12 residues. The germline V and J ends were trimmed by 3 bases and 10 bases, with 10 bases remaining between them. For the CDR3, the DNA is TGTGCCAGCAGCTTCCTCAACAGGGAGCAGTTCTTC. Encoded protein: CASSFLNREQFF.

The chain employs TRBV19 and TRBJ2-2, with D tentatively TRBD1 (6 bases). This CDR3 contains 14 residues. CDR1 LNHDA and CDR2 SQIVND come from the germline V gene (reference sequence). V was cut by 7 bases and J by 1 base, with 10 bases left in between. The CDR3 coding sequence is TGTGCCAGTACCCAGGGGCAGAACACCGGGGAGCTGTTTTTT. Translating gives CASTQGQNTGELFF.

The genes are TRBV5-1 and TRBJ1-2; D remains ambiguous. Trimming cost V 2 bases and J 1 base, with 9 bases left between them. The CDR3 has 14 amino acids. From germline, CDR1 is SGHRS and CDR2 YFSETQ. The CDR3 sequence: CASSFTGGNYGYTF. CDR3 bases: TGCGCCAGCAGCTTCACCGGAGGTAACTATGGCTACACCTTC.

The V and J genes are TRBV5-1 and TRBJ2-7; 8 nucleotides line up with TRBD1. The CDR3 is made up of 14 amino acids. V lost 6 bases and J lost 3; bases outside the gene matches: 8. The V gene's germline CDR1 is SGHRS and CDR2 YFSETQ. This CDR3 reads CASKDGQGVYEQYF. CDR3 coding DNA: TGCGCCAGCAAGGACGGACAGGGTGTCTACGAGCAGTACTTC.

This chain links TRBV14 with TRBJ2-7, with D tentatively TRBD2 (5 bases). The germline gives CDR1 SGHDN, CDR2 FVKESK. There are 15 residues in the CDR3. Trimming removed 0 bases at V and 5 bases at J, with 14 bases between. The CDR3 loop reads CASSQDLSMRDEQYF. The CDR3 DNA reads TGTGCCAGCAGCCAAGATCTGAGCATGCGGGACGAGCAGTACTTC. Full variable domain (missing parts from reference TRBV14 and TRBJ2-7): EAGVTQFPSHSVIEKGQTVTLRCDPISGHDNLYWYRRVMGKEIKFLLHFVKESKQDESGMPNNRFLAERTGGTYSTLKVQPAELEDSGVYFCASSQDLSMRDEQYFGPGTRLTVT.

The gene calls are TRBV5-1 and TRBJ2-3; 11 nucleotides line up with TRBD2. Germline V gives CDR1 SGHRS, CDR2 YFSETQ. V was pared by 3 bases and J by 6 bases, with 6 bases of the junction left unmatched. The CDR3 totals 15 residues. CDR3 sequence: CASSSGLAVVDTQYF. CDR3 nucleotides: TGCGCCAGCAGCTCGGGACTAGCGGTGGTGGATACGCAGTATTTT.

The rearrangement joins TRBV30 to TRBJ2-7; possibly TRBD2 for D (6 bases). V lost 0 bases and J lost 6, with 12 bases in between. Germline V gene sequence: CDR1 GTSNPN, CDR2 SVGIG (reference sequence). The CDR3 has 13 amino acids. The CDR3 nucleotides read TGTGCCTGGAGTGTACAGGAGGGGCGCGAGCAGTACTTC. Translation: CAWSVQEGREQYF.